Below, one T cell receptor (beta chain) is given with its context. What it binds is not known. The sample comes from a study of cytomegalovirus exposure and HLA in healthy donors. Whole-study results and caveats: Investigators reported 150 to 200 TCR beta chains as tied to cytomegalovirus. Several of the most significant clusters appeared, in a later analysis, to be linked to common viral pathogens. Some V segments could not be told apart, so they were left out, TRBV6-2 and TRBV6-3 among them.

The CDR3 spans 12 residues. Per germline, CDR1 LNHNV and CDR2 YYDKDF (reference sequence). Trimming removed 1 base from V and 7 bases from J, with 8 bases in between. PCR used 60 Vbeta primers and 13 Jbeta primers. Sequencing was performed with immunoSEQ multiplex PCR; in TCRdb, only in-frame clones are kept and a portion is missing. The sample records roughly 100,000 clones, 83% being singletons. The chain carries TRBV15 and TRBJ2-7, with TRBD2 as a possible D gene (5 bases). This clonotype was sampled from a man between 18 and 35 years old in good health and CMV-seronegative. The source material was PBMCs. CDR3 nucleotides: TGTGCCACCAGCAGAGGCCCGGGAGAGCAGTACTTC. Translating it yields CATSRGPGEQYF.